The clone carrying this T cell receptor (beta chain) was seen at least ten times. Deletions cut 1 base from V and 4 bases from J, with 13 bases between. Germline CDR1 is KGHSH and CDR2 is LQKENI. The CDR3 length is 15 residues. The data were obtained in a study of T cells in Graves' hyperthyroidism and ophthalmopathy. There were TCR beta CDR3 regions amplified from RNA transcripts. When the TCR CDR3 underwent first-round RT-PCR, the HTBI primer set was used. One entry per CDR3 protein, called by TCRdb with MiXCR from the multiplex PCR reads. There are 500,000 or so distinct CDR3 sequences in the sample; roughly 18% occur only once, and 17% lies in the top ten.

The genes are TRBV18 and TRBJ1-2; no clear D gene. The sequencing sample was made of blood. This TCR was sampled from a woman between 18 and 29 years old with Graves' ophthalmopathy. The CDR3 bases are TGTGCCAGCTCACCACACGACCCACACAGCTATGGCTACACCTTC. Translating it yields CASSPHDPHSYGYTF.